The entry below gives a single T cell receptor beta chain sequence along with its context. This sample is drawn from a study of technical replicates of blood from a few donors. Using immunoSEQ multiplex PCR, the repertoire was profiled, and TCRdb retains in-frame clones only, with some absent. The sample lists 9,500 to 15,000 clones, roughly 80% occurring once. This clonotype was obtained from a human donor in good health. The sequencing sample was made of PBMCs.

CDR3 sequence (DNA): TGTGCCAGCAGTTTACAGGGGATCAGCTCTGGGGCCAACGTCCTGACTTTC. Translation gives CASSLQGISSGANVLTF. This rearrangement joins TRBV28 to TRBJ2-6, with a weak D call TRBD1 (6 bases). Trimming pared 2 bases from V and 0 bases from J, leaving 11 bases between. The CDR3 spans 17 residues. CDR1 MDHEN and CDR2 SYDVKM come from the germline V gene.